This T cell receptor (beta chain) was retrieved from a study of CD8 T cells in ankylosing spondylitis. Study-level results: The clones that were linked to disease were reported to be significantly enriched in matched synovial fluid samples from ankylosing spondylitis patients. With a CD8+ phenotype, disease-linked clones were relatively rare in peripheral blood. It appeared that ankylosing spondylitis blood was characterized by a TCR beta motif of fewer than ten highly homologous variants. Certain motif variants had earlier appeared in reactive arthritis synovial fluid and blood.

Germline values: CDR1 SQVTM, CDR2 ANQGSEA. CDR3 length: 12 amino acids. The V end lost 4 bases, the J end lost 6 bases, and 12 bases lay between the germline ends. In making TCR beta libraries, quantitative 5'-RACE with molecular barcodes was used. Via MiXCR, TCRdb re-called the 5' RACE reads, giving one row per CDR3 protein. This table holds 100,000 to 150,000 distinct CDR3 sequences, under 20% found once. The sample holds a few counts of this clonotype. Its antigen is unidentified. This sequence joins TRBV29-1 and TRBJ1-1; D is undetermined. The sequence came from a male donor with ankylosing spondylitis. Sample: blood, either unsorted or a sorted T cell fraction (not recorded which). CDR3 DNA: TGCAGCGTTGTAGGGATCTTAGCTGAAGCTTTCTTT. Translated, it gives CSVVGILAEAFF.